The subject of this entry is one T cell receptor beta chain. What it recognizes is unknown. The data belong to a study of beta chain features in type 1 diabetes. Overall study findings and caveats: Moderate but significant shortening of TCRB CDR3s was recorded in all four CD4+ subsets from Type 1 diabetes patients.

The isolated RNA, all of it, was reverse transcribed, so expressed TCRB transcripts were what got sequenced. The repertoire was sequenced with immunoSEQ multiplex PCR; TCRdb's copy has only in-frame clones and lacks some. Of some 660,000 clones in the sample, 11% to 15% were seen once. The germline gives CDR1 SNHLY, CDR2 FYNNEI. CDR3 length: 14 residues. Trimming removed 6 bases from V and 1 base from J, with 9 bases in between. This sequence originates from a man younger than 30 with type 1 diabetes. This chain uses TRBV2 with TRBJ2-2; maybe TRBD1 (5 bases). Sequenced material: naive CD4+ T cells from blood. The DNA for the CDR3 is TGTGCCAGCAGCCCCCAGGGGAACACCGGGGAGCTGTTTTTT. It translates to CASSPQGNTGELFF.